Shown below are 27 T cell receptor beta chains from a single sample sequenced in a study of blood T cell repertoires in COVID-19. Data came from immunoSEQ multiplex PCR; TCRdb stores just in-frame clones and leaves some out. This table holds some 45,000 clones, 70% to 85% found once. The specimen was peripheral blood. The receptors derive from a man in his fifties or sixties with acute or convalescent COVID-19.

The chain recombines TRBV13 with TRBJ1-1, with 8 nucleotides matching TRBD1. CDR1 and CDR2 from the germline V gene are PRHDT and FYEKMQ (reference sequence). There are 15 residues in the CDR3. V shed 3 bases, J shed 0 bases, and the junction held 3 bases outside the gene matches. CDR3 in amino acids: CASSLGDRLNTEAFF. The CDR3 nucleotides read TGTGCCAGCAGCTTGGGGGACAGGTTGAACACTGAAGCTTTCTTT.

CDR3 amino acids: CASSPVTGGETEAFF. The CDR3 DNA reads as TGTGCCAGCAGCCCGGTAACAGGGGGCGAAACTGAAGCTTTCTTT. The chain is built from TRBV9 and TRBJ1-1; 9 nucleotides line up with TRBD1. CDR1 is SGDLS and CDR2 is YYNGEE in the germline V gene. J lost 5 bases, V lost 4 bases, and 9 bases had no gene match. This CDR3 contains 15 residues.

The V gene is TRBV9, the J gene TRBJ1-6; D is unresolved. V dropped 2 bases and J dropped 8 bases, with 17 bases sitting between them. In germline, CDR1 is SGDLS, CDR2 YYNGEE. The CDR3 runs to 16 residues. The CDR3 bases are TGTGCCAGCAGCGTGGCGGGATCCGGCGGGGATTCACCCCTCCACTTT. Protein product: CASSVAGSGGDSPLHF.

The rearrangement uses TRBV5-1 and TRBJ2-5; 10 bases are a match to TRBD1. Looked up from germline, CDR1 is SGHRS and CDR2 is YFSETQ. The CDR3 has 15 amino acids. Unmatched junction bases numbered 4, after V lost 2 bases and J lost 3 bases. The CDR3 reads CASSFRTGGEETQYF. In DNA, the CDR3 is TGCGCCAGCAGCTTTCGGACAGGGGGGGAAGAGACCCAGTACTTC.

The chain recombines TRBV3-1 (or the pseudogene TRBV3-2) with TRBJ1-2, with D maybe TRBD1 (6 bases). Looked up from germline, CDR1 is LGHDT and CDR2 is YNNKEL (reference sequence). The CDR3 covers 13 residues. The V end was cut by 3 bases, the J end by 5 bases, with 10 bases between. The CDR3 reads CASSHGQIYGYTF. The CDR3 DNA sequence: TGTGCCAGCAGCCACGGACAGATTTATGGCTACACCTTC.

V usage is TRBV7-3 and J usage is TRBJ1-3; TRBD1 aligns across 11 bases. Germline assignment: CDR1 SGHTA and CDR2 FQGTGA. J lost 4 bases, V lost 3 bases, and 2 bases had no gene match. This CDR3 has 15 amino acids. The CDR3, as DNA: TGTGCCAGCAGCTTGGACAGGGGGCTCGGAAACACCATATATTTT. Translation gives CASSLDRGLGNTIYF.

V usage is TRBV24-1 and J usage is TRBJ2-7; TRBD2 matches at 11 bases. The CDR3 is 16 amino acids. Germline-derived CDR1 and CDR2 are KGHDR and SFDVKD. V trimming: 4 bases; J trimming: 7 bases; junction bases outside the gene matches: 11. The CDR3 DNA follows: TGTGCCACCAGTGACATAACTAGCGGGGGTGTTTGGGAGCAGTACTTC. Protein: CATSDITSGGVWEQYF.

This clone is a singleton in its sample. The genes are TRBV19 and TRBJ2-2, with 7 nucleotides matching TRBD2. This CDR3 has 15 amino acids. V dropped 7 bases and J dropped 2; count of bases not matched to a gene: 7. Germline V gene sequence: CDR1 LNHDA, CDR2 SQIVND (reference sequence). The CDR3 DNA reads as TGTGCCAGTAAGAGCGGACTAGTCAACACCGGGGAGCTGTTTTTT. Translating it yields CASKSGLVNTGELFF. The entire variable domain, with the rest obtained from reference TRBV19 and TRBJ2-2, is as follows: DGGITQSPKYLFRKEGQNVTLSCEQNLNHDAMYWYRQDPGQGLRLIYYSQIVNDFQKGDIAEGYSVSREKKESFPLTVTSAQKNPTAFYLCASKSGLVNTGELFFGEGSRLTVL.

Here the CDR3 reads CASSSPSGTGGSYEQYF. Written as DNA, the CDR3 is TGTGCCAGCTCATCTCCCTCCGGGACAGGGGGGTCCTACGAGCAGTACTTC. The chain combines TRBV18 with TRBJ2-7, with 11 bases lining up with TRBD1. This CDR3 comprises 17 residues. Germline lookup yields CDR1 KGHSH and CDR2 LQKENI. After removal of 5 bases from V and 1 base from J, the junction contained 10 bases not matched to a gene.

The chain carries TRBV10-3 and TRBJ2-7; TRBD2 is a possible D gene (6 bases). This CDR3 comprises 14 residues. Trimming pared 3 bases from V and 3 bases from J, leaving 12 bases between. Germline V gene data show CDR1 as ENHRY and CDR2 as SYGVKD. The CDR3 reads CAISEGGQLYEQYF. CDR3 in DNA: TGTGCCATCAGTGAAGGAGGGCAGCTCTACGAGCAGTACTTC.

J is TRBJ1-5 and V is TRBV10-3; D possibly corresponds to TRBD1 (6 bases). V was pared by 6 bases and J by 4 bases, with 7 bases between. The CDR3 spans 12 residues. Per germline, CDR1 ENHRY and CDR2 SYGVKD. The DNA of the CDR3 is TGTGCCATCAGAACAGGGAATCAGCCCCAGCATTTT. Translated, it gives CAIRTGNQPQHF.

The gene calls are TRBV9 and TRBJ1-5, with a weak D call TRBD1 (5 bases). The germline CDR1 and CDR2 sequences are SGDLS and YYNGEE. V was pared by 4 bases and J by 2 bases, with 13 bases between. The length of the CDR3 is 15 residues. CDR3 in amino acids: CASSSGGERNQPQHF. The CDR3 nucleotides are TGTGCCAGCAGCTCGGGGGGTGAGCGCAATCAGCCCCAGCATTTT.

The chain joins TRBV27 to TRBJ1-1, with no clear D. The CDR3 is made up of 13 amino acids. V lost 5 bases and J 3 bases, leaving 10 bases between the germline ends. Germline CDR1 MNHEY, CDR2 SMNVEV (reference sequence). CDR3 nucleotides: TGTGCCAGCAGTATAGAGCAGGACACTGAAGCTTTCTTT. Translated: CASSIEQDTEAFF.

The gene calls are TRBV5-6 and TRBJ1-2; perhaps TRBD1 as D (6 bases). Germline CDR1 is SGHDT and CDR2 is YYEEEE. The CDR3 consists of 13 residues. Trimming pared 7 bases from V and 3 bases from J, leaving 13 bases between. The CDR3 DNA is TGTGCCAGCTCGACCGGACAGTACTATGGCTACACCTTC. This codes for CASSTGQYYGYTF. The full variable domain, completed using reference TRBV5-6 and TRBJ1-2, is DAGVTQSPTHLIKTRGQQVTLRCSPKSGHDTVSWYQQALGQGPQFIFQYYEEEERQRGNFPDRFSGHQFPNYSSELNVNALLLGDSALYLCASSTGQYYGYTFGSGTRLTVV.

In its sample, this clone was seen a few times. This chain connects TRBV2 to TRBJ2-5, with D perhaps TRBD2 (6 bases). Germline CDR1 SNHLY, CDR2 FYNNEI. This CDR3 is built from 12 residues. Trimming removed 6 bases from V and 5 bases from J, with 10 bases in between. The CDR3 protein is CASSFRGETQYF. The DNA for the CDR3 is TGTGCCAGCAGCTTTCGGGGGGAGACCCAGTACTTC.

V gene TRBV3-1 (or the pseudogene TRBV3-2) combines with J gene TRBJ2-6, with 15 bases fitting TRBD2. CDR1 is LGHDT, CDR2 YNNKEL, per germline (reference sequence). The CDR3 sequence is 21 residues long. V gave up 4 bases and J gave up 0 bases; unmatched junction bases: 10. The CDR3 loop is CASSPPLGLAGGPSGANVLTF. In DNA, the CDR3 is TGTGCCAGCAGCCCGCCCTTGGGACTAGCGGGGGGCCCCTCTGGGGCCAACGTCCTGACTTTC.

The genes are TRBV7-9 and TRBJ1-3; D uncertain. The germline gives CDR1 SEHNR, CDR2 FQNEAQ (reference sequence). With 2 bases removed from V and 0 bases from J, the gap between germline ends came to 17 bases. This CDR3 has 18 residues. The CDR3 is CASSLLGSRLSSGNTIYF. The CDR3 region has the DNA TGTGCCAGCAGCTTACTTGGGTCCAGGTTGTCCTCTGGAAACACCATATATTTT.

The CDR3 reads CASSLGGQGSTEAFF. CDR3 DNA: TGTGCCAGCAGCTTGGGGGGACAGGGAAGCACTGAAGCTTTCTTT. The chain recombines TRBV5-6 with TRBJ1-1; TRBD1 agrees at 9 bases. The trim removed 0 bases at V and 4 bases at J, leaving 4 bases unmatched. Germline V gene data show CDR1 as SGHDT and CDR2 as YYEEEE. The CDR3 runs to 15 residues.

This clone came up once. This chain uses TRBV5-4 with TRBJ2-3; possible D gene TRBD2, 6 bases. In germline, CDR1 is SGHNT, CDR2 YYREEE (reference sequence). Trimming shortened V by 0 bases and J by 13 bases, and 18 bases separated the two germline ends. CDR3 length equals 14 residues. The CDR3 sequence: CASSLGGRVSGEYF. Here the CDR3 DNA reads TGTGCCAGCAGCTTGGGAGGTCGCGTCTCGGGGGAGTATTTT. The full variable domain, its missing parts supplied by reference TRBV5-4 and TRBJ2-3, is ETGVTQSPTHLIKTRGQQVTLRCSSQSGHNTVSWYQQALGQGPQFIFQYYREEENGRGNFPPRFSGLQFPNYSSELNVNALELDDSALYLCASSLGGRVSGEYFGPGTRLTVL.

The DNA for the CDR3 is TGCGCCAGCAGGACCGGGACATCGGATGGCTACACCTTC. This sequence encodes CASRTGTSDGYTF. The chain combines TRBV5-1 with TRBJ1-2; D perhaps matches TRBD1 (6 bases). With 5 bases removed from V and 6 bases from J, the gap between germline ends came to 14 bases. The CDR3 spans 13 residues. CDR1 SGHRS and CDR2 YFSETQ come from the germline V gene.

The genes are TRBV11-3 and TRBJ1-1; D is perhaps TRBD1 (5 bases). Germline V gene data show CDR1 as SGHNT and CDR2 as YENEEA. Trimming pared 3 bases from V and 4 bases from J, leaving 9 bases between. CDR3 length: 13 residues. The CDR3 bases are TGTGCCAGCAGCTTCGGGGGAGGCACTGAAGCTTTCTTT. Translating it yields CASSFGGGTEAFF.

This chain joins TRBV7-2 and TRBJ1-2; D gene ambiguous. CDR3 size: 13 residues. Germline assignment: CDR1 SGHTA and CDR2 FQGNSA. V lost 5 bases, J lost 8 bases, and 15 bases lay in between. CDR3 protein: CASSPRPGEGYTF. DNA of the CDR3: TGTGCCAGCAGCCCCAGGCCCGGGGAGGGCTACACCTTC.

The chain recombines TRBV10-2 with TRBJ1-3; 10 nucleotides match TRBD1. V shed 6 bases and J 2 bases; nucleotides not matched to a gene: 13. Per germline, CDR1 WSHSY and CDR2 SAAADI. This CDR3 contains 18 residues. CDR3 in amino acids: CASRESRTGGNAGNTIYF. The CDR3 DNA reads TGCGCCAGCAGGGAATCAAGGACAGGGGGAAATGCTGGAAACACCATATATTTT.

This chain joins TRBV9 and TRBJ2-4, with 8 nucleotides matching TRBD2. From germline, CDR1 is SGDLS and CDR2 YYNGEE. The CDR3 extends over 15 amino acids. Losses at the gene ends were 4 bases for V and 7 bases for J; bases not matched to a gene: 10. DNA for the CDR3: TGTGCCAGCAGCCCAGACGGGACTAGTTGGAACATTCAGTACTTC. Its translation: CASSPDGTSWNIQYF.

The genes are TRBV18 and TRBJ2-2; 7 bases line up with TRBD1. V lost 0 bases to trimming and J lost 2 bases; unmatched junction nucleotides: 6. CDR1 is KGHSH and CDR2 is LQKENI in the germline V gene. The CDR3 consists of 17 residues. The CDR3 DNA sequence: TGTGCCAGCTCACCACCCCGATCAGGGGGAAACACCGGGGAGCTGTTTTTT. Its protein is CASSPPRSGGNTGELFF.

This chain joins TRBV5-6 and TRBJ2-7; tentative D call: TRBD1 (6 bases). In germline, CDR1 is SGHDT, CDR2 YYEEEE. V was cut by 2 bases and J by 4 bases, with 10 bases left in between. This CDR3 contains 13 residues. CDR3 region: CASSFGTHYEQYF. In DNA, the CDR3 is TGTGCCAGCAGCTTCGGGACACATTACGAGCAGTACTTC.

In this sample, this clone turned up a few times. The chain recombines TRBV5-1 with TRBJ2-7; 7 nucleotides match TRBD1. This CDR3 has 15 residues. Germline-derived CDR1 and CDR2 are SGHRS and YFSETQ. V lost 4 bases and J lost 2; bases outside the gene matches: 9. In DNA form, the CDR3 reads TGCGCCAGCAGCCCAGGACAGGTAGGAGCCTACGAGCAGTACTTC. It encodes CASSPGQVGAYEQYF.